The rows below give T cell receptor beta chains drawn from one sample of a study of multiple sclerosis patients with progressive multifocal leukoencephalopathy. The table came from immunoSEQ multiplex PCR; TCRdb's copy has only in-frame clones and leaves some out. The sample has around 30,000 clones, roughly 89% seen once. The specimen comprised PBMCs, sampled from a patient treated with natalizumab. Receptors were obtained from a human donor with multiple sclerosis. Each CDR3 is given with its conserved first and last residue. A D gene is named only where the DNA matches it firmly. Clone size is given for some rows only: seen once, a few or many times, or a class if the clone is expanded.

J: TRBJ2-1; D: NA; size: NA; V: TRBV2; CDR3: CASSYRVSEQFF; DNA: TGTGCCAGCAGTTACAGGGTCTCTGAGCAGTTCTTC
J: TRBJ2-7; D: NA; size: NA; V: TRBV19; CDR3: CASSMGDRPYEQYF; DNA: TGTGCCAGTAGTATGGGAGACAGACCCTACGAGCAGTACTTC
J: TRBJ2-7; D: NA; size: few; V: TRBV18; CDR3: CASSPPRGSSYEQYF; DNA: TGTGCCAGCTCACCACCGAGGGGGAGCTCCTACGAGCAGTACTTC
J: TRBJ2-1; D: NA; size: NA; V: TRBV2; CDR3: CASSLDNEQFF; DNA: TGTGCCAGCAGCTTGGACAATGAGCAGTTCTTC
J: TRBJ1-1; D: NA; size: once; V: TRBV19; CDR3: CASSIWRGYPEAFF; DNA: TGTGCCAGTAGTATATGGAGGGGTTACCCTGAAGCTTTCTTT
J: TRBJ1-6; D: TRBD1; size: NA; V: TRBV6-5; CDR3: CASSLGTANSPLHF; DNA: TGTGCCAGCAGTTTGGGGACAGCTAATTCACCCCTCCACTTT
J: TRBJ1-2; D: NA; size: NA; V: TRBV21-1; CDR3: CASSEESGGWDYGYTF; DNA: TGTGCCAGCAGCGAAGAGTCTGGGGGCTGGGACTATGGCTACACCTTC
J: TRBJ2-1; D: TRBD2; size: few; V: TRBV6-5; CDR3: CASSLGTSGGNEQFF; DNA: TGTGCCAGCAGTCTCGGGACTAGCGGGGGTAATGAGCAGTTCTTC
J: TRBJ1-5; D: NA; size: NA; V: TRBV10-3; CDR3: CAISEDRLYNQPQHF; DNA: TGTGCCATCAGTGAGGACAGGCTCTACAATCAGCCCCAGCATTTT
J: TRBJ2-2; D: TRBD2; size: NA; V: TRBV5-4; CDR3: CASGRALGGTGELFF; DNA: TGTGCCAGCGGGAGGGCCCTCGGGGGCACCGGGGAGCTGTTTTTT
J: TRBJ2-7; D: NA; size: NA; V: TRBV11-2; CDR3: CASSLGQIKPIYEQYF; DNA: TGTGCCAGCAGCTTAGGACAGATAAAGCCCATCTACGAGCAGTACTTC
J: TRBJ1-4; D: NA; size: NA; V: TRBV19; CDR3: CASSQTVGSEKLFF; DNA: TGTGCCAGTAGTCAAACCGTGGGTAGTGAAAAACTGTTTTTT
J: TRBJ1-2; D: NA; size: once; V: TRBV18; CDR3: CASSFRTFDGYTF; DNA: TGTGCCAGCTCATTCAGAACGTTTGATGGCTACACCTTC
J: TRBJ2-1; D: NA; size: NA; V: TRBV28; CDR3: CASSLVRRHNEQFF; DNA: TGTGCCAGCAGTTTGGTCCGGCGGCACAATGAGCAGTTCTTC
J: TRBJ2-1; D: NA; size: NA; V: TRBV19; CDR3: CASSNGQSYNEQFF; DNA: TGTGCCAGTAGTAACGGACAGTCCTACAATGAGCAGTTCTTC
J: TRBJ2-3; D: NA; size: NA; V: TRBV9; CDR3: CASSVEALEGNTQYF; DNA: TGTGCCAGCAGCGTAGAGGCCCTCGAAGGAAATACGCAGTATTTT
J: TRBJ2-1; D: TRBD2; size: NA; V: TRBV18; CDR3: CASSPRSSGGSSYNEQFF; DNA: TGTGCCAGCTCACCACGGTCTAGCGGGGGAAGCTCCTACAATGAGCAGTTCTTC
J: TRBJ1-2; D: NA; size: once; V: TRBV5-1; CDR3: CASSSDIYGYTF; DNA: TGCGCCAGCAGCTCGGACATTTATGGCTACACCTTC
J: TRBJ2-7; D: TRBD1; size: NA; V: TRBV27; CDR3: CASSSGDRHYEQYF; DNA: TGTGCCAGCAGTTCCGGGGACAGACACTACGAGCAGTACTTC
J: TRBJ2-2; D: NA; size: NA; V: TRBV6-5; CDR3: CASSRGLSNTGELFF; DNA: TGTGCCAGCAGCCGCGGACTGTCGAACACCGGGGAGCTGTTTTTT
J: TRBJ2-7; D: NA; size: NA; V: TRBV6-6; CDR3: CASSSGDSSEQYF; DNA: TGTGCCAGCAGTTCAGGGGACTCCTCGGAGCAGTACTTC
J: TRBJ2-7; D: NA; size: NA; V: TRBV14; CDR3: CASSQDQGSEQYF; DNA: TGTGCCAGCAGCCAAGATCAAGGGAGCGAGCAGTACTTC
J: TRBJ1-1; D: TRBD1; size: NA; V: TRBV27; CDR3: CASSQHRGAGTEAFF; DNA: TGTGCCAGCAGTCAACACAGGGGGGCTGGCACTGAAGCTTTCTTT
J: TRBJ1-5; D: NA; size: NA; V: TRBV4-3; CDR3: CASSLDAERYQPQHF; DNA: TGCGCCAGCAGCCTCGATGCGGAACGATATCAGCCCCAGCATTTT
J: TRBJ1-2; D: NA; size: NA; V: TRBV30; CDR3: CAWTAGSFNYGYTF; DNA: TGTGCCTGGACAGCGGGCAGCTTCAACTATGGCTACACCTTC
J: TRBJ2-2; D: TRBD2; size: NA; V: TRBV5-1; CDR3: CASSLMRTGLLAGALGELFF; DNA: TGCGCCAGCAGCTTGATGAGGACAGGGCTTCTAGCGGGAGCTCTCGGGGAGCTGTTTTTT
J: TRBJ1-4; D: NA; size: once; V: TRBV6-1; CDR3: CASREGATNEKLFF; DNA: TGTGCCAGCAGGGAGGGGGCAACTAATGAAAAACTGTTTTTT
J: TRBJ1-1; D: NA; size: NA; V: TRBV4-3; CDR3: CASSQEVGRRHRAFF; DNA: TGCGCCAGCAGCCAAGAGGTAGGCCGACGACATAGGGCTTTCTTT
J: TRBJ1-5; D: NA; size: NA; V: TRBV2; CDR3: CASLEEGVSNQPQHF; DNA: TGTGCCAGCCTCGAGGAGGGGGTCAGCAATCAGCCCCAGCATTTT
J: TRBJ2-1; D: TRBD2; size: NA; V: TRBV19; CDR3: CASSLLAGAVNEQFF; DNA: TGTGCCAGTAGCCTGCTAGCGGGAGCAGTCAATGAGCAGTTCTTC
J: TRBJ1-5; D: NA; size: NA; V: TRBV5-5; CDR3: CASSRLRENQPQHF; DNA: TGTGCCAGCAGCCGCCTCAGGGAAAATCAGCCCCAGCATTTT
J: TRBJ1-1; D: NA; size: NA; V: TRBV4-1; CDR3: CASSQGTIEAFF; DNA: TGCGCCAGCAGCCAAGGGACAATAGAAGCTTTCTTT
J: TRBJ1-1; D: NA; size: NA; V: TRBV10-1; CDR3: CASSENSLSAEAFF; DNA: TGCGCCAGCAGTGAGAATTCGTTGTCGGCTGAAGCTTTCTTT
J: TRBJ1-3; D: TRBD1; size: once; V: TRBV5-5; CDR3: CASRSGGPSGNTIYF; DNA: TGTGCCAGCAGATCAGGGGGCCCCTCTGGAAACACCATATATTTT
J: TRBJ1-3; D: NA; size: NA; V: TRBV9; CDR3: CASSARWGGNTIYF; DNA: TGTGCCAGCAGCGCCCGATGGGGTGGAAACACCATATATTTT
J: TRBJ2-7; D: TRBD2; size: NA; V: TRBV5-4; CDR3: CASSSGTSPYEQYF; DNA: TGTGCCAGCAGCTCAGGGACTAGTCCCTACGAGCAGTACTTC
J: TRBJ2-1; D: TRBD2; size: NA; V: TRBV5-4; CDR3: CASSSRAGGYNEQFF; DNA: TGTGCCAGCAGCTCACGCGCGGGAGGTTACAATGAGCAGTTCTTC
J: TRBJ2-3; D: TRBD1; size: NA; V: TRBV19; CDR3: CASNNRGFGVTDTQYF; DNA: TGTGCCAGTAATAACAGGGGCTTTGGGGTCACAGATACGCAGTATTTT
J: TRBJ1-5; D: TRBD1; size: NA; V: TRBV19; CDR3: CASSIRRGGSNQPQHF; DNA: TGTGCCAGTAGTATTCGCAGGGGGGGTAGCAATCAGCCCCAGCATTTT
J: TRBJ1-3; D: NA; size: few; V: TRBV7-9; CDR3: CASSPREGGTIYF; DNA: TGTGCCAGCAGCCCCAGGGAAGGGGGCACCATATATTTT
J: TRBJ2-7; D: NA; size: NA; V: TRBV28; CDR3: CASIPSGTVNEQYF; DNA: TGTGCCAGCATACCCTCCGGGACGGTTAACGAGCAGTACTTC
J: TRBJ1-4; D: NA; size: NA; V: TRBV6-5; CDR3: CASSFTVMNEKLFF; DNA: TGTGCCAGCAGTTTCACAGTGATGAATGAAAAACTGTTTTTT
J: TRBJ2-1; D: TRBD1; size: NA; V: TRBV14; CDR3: CASSPGQGGLEQFF; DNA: TGTGCCAGCAGCCCGGGACAGGGGGGTCTAGAGCAGTTCTTC
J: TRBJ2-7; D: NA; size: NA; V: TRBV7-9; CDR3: CASSAPSYEQYF; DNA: TGTGCCAGCAGCGCCCCGAGCTACGAGCAGTACTTC
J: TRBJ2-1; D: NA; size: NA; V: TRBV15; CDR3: CATGGSSYNEQFF; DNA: TGTGCCACCGGGGGGAGCTCCTACAATGAGCAGTTCTTC
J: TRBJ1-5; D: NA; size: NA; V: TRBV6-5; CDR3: CASRGLINQPQHF; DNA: TGTGCCAGCAGGGGTCTTATCAATCAGCCCCAGCATTTT
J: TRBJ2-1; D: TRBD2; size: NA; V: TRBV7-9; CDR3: CASSLVALAGVLDEQFF; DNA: TGTGCCAGCAGCTTAGTCGCCCTAGCGGGAGTCCTGGATGAGCAGTTCTTC
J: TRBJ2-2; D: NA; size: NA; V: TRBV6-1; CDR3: CASSGLDISGELFF; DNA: TGTGCCAGCAGTGGGCTTGATATCAGTGGGGAGCTGTTTTTT
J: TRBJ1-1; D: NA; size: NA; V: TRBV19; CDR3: CASSMVRGSMNTEAFF; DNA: TGTGCCAGTAGTATGGTAAGGGGTTCGATGAACACTGAAGCTTTCTTT